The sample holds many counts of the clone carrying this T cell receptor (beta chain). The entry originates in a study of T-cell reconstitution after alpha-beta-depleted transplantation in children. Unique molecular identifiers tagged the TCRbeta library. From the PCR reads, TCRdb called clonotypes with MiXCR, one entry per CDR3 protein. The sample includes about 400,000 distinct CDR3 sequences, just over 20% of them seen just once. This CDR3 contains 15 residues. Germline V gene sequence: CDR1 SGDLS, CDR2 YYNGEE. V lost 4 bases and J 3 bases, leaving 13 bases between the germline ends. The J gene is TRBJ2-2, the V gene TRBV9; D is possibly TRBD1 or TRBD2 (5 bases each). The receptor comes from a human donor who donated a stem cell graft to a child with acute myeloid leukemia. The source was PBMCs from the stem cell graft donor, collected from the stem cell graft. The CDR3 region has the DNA TGTGCCAGCAGCCCCCCCGGGACCTACACCGGGGAGCTGTTTTTT. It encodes CASSPPGTYTGELFF. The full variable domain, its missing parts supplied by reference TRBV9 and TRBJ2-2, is DSGVTQTPKHLITATGQRVTLRCSPRSGDLSVYWYQQSLDQGLQFLIQYYNGEERAKGNILERFSAQQFPDLHSELNLSSLELGDSALYFCASSPPGTYTGELFFGEGSRLTVL.